This T cell receptor (beta chain) was retrieved from a study of OX40 agonist ivuxolimab in advanced cancers. As regards this clone: The target antigen is unknown.

The CDR3 has 10 residues. The germline V gene has CDR1 SEHNR and CDR2 FQNEAQ (reference sequence). V shed 3 bases and J shed 9 bases, with 3 bases lying between them. Study observations and caveats: CD4+ and CD8+ T cells in blood underwent clonal expansion by week 6 at 0.1 to 3.0 mg/kg.

Method: immunoSEQ multiplex PCR; TCRdb's copy keeps in-frame clones and lacks some. The sample includes around 94,000 clones, more than 75% of them seen just once. The sequencing used CD4+ or CD8+ T cells sorted from blood, collected in a trial of the OX40 agonist ivuxolimab. The genes are TRBV7-9 and TRBJ2-1, with unresolved D. This TCR came from an adult with an advanced solid tumor such as melanoma, head and neck, liver or kidney cancer. DNA for the CDR3: TGTGCCAGCAGCTTTGGTGAGCAGTTCTTC. Encoded protein: CASSFGEQFF.